The entry that follows covers one T cell receptor (beta chain) sequence. These data belong to a study of T cells expressing NK-cell markers. No DNA is given; TCRdb re-called the 5' RACE reads and lists each CDR3 protein once. The sample is made up of about 550,000 distinct CDR3 sequences, and the top ten hold less than 4.5% of it. CDR1 and CDR2 from the germline V gene are ENHRY and SYGVKD. The CDR3 runs to 12 residues. Sequenced sample: blood T cells: a sorted CD56 or NKG2C T cell subset, CD4+ or CD8+ T cells, or bulk PBMC T cells (not recorded which). This TCR was recovered from a young man in good health. The chain carries TRBV10-3 and TRBJ2-3. This CDR3 reads CAISESEDTQYF.